Reported below is one T cell receptor beta chain. V lost 3 bases to trimming and J lost 5 bases; unmatched junction nucleotides: 3. The CDR3 contains 13 residues. Germline CDR1 reads MGHDK; CDR2 reads SYGVNS. This entry comes from a study of control samples from healthy donors and cancer patients. Repertoires were generated with immunoSEQ multiplex PCR, while TCRdb's copy carries only in-frame clones and drops some. The table lists around 80,000 clones, approximately 94% of them singletons. This clonotype was obtained from a woman aged 25 to 39 in good health. The gene calls are TRBV25-1 and TRBJ2-5; 7 bases agree with TRBD1. Sequencing input: blood. CDR3 coding DNA: TGTGCCAGCAGTGAGAGCAGGGGGGAGACCCAGTACTTC. This translates into CASSESRGETQYF.